This T cell receptor (beta chain) was sequenced in a study of blood T cell repertoires in COVID-19. Study details: Acute and convalescent COVID-19 samples came from the United States, Italy and Spain. Nucleic acid was either cDNA or gDNA, and it came from T cells, B-cell-depleted T cells, or PBMCs.

Methods used by the authors: Quantification of nucleated cells was approximated via reference gene primer amplification. Clones were read by immunoSEQ multiplex PCR, and TCRdb kept only the in-frame ones, dropping some. D and trimming were read from the DNA, whereas the V and J calls and clone size are those reported in that table. The sample shows about 140,000 clones, roughly 73% of them seen only once. With 6 bases removed from V and 1 base from J, the gap between germline ends came to 13 bases. This CDR3 region has 14 residues. In germline, CDR1 is SGHRS, CDR2 YFSETQ. This sequence was found in a woman in her forties or fifties with active or convalescent COVID-19. V is TRBV5-1 and J is TRBJ1-1; D not certain. What was sequenced was peripheral blood. DNA for the CDR3: TGCGCCAGCACTATAGGTCCAGGGAACACTGAAGCTTTCTTT. Amino acids: CASTIGPGNTEAFF.